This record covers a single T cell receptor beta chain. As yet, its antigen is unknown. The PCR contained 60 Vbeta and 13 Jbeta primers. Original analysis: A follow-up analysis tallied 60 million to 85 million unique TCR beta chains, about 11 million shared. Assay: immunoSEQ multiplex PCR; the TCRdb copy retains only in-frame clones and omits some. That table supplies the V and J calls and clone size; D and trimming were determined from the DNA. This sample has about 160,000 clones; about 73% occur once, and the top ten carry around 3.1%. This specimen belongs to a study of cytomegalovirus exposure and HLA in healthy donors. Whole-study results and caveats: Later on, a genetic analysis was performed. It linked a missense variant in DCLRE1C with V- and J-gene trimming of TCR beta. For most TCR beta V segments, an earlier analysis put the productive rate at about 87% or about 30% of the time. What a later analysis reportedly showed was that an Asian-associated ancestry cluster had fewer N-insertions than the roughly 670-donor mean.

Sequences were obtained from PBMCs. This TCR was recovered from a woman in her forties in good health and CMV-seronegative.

The CDR3 protein is CASSIDVTNEQYF. The CDR3 DNA follows: TGTGCCAGTAGTATAGATGTGACTAACGAGCAGTACTTC. This sequence joins TRBV19 and TRBJ2-7, with a weak D call TRBD2 (5 bases). Trimming stripped 0 bases from V and 5 bases from J, with 8 bases between. Germline CDR1 LNHDA, CDR2 SQIVND (reference sequence). This CDR3 region has 13 residues. The variable domain in full, completed from reference TRBV19 and TRBJ2-7, reads DGGITQSPKYLFRKEGQNVTLSCEQNLNHDAMYWYRQDPGQGLRLIYYSQIVNDFQKGDIAEGYSVSREKKESFPLTVTSAQKNPTAFYLCASSIDVTNEQYFGPGTRLTVT.